This TCR beta chain was captured in a study of blood T cell repertoires in COVID-19. As for the study in general: Sites across the United States, Italy and Spain contributed samples from acute and convalescent COVID-19.

Produced via immunoSEQ multiplex PCR; TCRdb's table is partial and in-frame only. The sample holds 100,000 to 150,000 clones, 55% to 75% seen once. This CDR3 region has 15 residues. V shed 5 bases and J 7 bases; nucleotides not matched to a gene: 8. Germline loops: CDR1 SGHTA, CDR2 FQGNSA. The V and J genes are TRBV7-2 and TRBJ1-6, with 7 positions matching TRBD1. The receptor was derived from a woman in her sixties or seventies with acute or convalescent COVID-19. The source material was peripheral blood. The CDR3 loop is CASSNRPTGNSPLHF. CDR3 DNA sequence: TGTGCCAGCAGCAACCGACCGACAGGGAATTCACCCCTCCACTTT.